This T cell receptor beta chain is drawn from a study of blood T cell repertoires in COVID-19. After removal of 6 bases from V and 4 bases from J, the junction contained 5 bases not matched to a gene. The CDR3 contains 13 residues. This table comes from immunoSEQ multiplex PCR, and its TCRdb copy is limited to in-frame clones, with some not included. The repertoire holds 95,000 to 150,000 clones, with 70% to 90% as singletons. The sequence derives from a man aged 45-65 years with acute or convalescent COVID-19. The sample was peripheral blood. This chain uses TRBV12-3 or TRBV12-4 with TRBJ2-5; 7 bases map to TRBD2. DNA for the CDR3: TGTGCCAGCAGACGCCCGGGAGGAGAGACCCAGTACTTC. Protein product: CASRRPGGETQYF.